Below, 22 T cell receptor beta chains from the same sample are listed, as sequenced in a study of blood T cell repertoires in COVID-19. TCRdb's copy holds only in-frame clones and misses some; the assay was immunoSEQ multiplex PCR. The sample has 200,000 to 250,000 clones, around 90% seen once. Sequencing was done on a sample of peripheral blood. The receptors shown here come from a woman aged 70-85 years with active or convalescent COVID-19.

V and J are TRBV10-3 and TRBJ2-7; weak D call: TRBD1 (5 bases). Germline CDR1 and CDR2: ENHRY and SYGVKD. The CDR3 has 14 amino acids. V shed 3 bases and J shed 5 bases, with 14 bases lying between them. The CDR3 region has the DNA TGTGCCATCAGTGATTTACAGGCGGTCGACGAGCAGTACTTC. Its translation: CAISDLQAVDEQYF.

The V call is TRBV19, the J call TRBJ2-7, with 12 positions matching TRBD1. In germline, CDR1 is LNHDA, CDR2 SQIVND (reference sequence). The CDR3 contains 17 residues. The V segment lost 3 bases and the J segment 3 bases; nucleotides outside the gene matches: 9. The CDR3 DNA reads TGTGCCAGTAGTATGGGCTCCGGGACAGGGGGCGTCTACGAGCAGTACTTC. It is translated as CASSMGSGTGGVYEQYF.

The CDR3 DNA follows: TGTGCCAGCAGCCTCAGTAGCGGGGGGAACGAGCAGTTCTTC. Translating it yields CASSLSSGGNEQFF. The rearrangement joins TRBV3-1 (or the pseudogene TRBV3-2) to TRBJ2-1; 10 bases fit TRBD2. J gave up 10 bases and V 4 bases, and 7 bases lay outside the gene matches. The CDR3 is 14 residues long. CDR1 LGHDT and CDR2 YNNKEL come from the germline V gene (reference sequence).

This chain joins TRBV5-5 and TRBJ1-6; 7 nucleotides align to TRBD1. The CDR3 consists of 12 residues. Losses at the gene ends were 9 bases for V and 7 bases for J; bases not matched to a gene: 4. Germline CDR1 reads SGHKS; CDR2 reads YYEKEE (reference sequence). The CDR3 sequence: CATGTVNSPLHF. The CDR3 coding sequence is TGTGCCACCGGGACAGTCAATTCACCCCTCCACTTT.

The table lists this clone with a few counts. This chain links TRBV11-2 with TRBJ2-5; TRBD2 agrees at 8 bases. Germline loops: CDR1 SGHAT, CDR2 FQNNGV. The CDR3 sequence is 15 residues long. The V and J ends lost 2 bases and 2 bases, in that order; junction bases with no gene match: 4. CDR3 region: CASSLNGGVQETQYF. The CDR3, as DNA: TGTGCCAGCAGCTTAAACGGGGGGGTACAAGAGACCCAGTACTTC.

The chain recombines TRBV6-2 or TRBV6-3 with TRBJ2-7, with 8 bases matching TRBD1. Germline V gene sequence: CDR1 MNHEY, CDR2 SVGEGT. Losses at the gene ends were 5 bases for V and 7 bases for J; bases not matched to a gene: 10. CDR3 length equals 14 residues. The chain's CDR3 is CASSDPWTGREQYF. The CDR3 DNA sequence: TGTGCCAGCAGTGATCCGTGGACAGGGAGAGAGCAGTACTTC.

There are a few counts of this clone. The gene calls are TRBV15 and TRBJ2-5, with D possibly matching TRBD1 (6 bases). V shed 3 bases and J shed 3 bases, with 11 bases lying between them. Germline CDR1 is LNHNV and CDR2 is YYDKDF (reference sequence). CDR3 length equals 14 residues. The CDR3 bases are TGTGCCACCAGCAGGGATGGGGGCGAAGAGACCCAGTACTTC. Residues: CATSRDGGEETQYF.

This clone came up a few times. This chain links TRBV28 with TRBJ1-5, with 9 bases lining up with TRBD1. This CDR3 has 16 residues. The J segment lost 0 bases and the V segment lost 8 bases, leaving 8 bases of the junction unmatched. The V gene's germline CDR1 is MDHEN and CDR2 SYDVKM. The CDR3 region has the DNA TGTGCCAGCCGAGGGGACAGGGCAATTAGCAATCAGCCCCAGCATTTT. It codes for CASRGDRAISNQPQHF.

The chain employs TRBV7-2 and TRBJ2-2; TRBD1 aligns across 7 bases. V lost 4 bases to trimming and J lost 2 bases; unmatched junction nucleotides: 7. This CDR3 region has 16 residues. Germline-derived CDR1 and CDR2 are SGHTA and FQGNSA. This CDR3 reads CASSSQKGANTGELFF. The CDR3 DNA sequence: TGTGCCAGCAGCTCGCAGAAGGGGGCAAACACCGGGGAGCTGTTTTTT.

This clone was counted once. The chain combines TRBV5-6 with TRBJ1-2; 11 nucleotides align to TRBD1. Trimming at V came to 4 bases and at J to 2 bases, leaving 10 bases not matched to a gene. Germline lookup yields CDR1 SGHDT and CDR2 YYEEEE. The CDR3 consists of 17 residues. CDR3 sequence (DNA): TGTGCCAGCAGCCTAGCCGGGACAGGGGGGAGGAACTATGGCTACACCTTC. Encoded protein: CASSLAGTGGRNYGYTF. Looking up the rest from reference TRBV5-6 and TRBJ1-2 gives the full variable domain: DAGVTQSPTHLIKTRGQQVTLRCSPKSGHDTVSWYQQALGQGPQFIFQYYEEEERQRGNFPDRFSGHQFPNYSSELNVNALLLGDSALYLCASSLAGTGGRNYGYTFGSGTRLTVV.

V usage is TRBV6-2 or TRBV6-3 and J usage is TRBJ1-5; no reliable D call. In germline, CDR1 is MNHEY, CDR2 SVGEGT. V dropped 2 bases and J dropped 1 base, with 6 bases sitting between them. The CDR3 spans 14 residues. The CDR3 DNA follows: TGTGCCAGCAGTTACGTTCGGAGCAATCAGCCCCAGCATTTT. Encoded protein: CASSYVRSNQPQHF.

This chain joins TRBV3-1 (or the pseudogene TRBV3-2) and TRBJ1-2; D gene unclear. The CDR3 is made up of 12 amino acids. V dropped 1 base and J dropped 5 bases, with 5 bases sitting between them. Germline V gene data show CDR1 as LGHDT and CDR2 as YNNKEL (reference sequence). CDR3 sequence: CASSQVSYGYTF. CDR3 nucleotide sequence: TGTGCCAGCAGCCAAGTTTCTTATGGCTACACCTTC.

The rearrangement uses TRBV21-1 and TRBJ2-4; the D call in the table, TRBD1, was not verified against the DNA. TRBV21-1 is classified as a pseudogene. The CDR3 has 19 amino acids. Written as DNA, the CDR3 is TGTGCCAGCAGCAAAGGGGGACACGGAGAGATCGACGCCAAAAACATTCAGTACTTC. This encodes CASSKGGHGEIDAKNIQYF.

The chain is built from TRBV7-6 and TRBJ1-5; D is undetermined. In germline, CDR1 is SGHVS, CDR2 FNYEAQ. V lost 1 base, J lost 4 bases, and 11 bases lay in between. The CDR3 loop spans 15 amino acids. CDR3 protein: CASSLDGLPNQPQHF. The DNA for the CDR3 is TGTGCCAGCAGCTTAGATGGGCTTCCTAATCAGCCCCAGCATTTT.

The gene calls are TRBV18 and TRBJ1-1; no clear D. Per germline, CDR1 KGHSH and CDR2 LQKENI. CDR3 length equals 16 residues. The V and J ends lost 1 base and 0 bases respectively, with 12 bases between them. The DNA of the CDR3 is TGTGCCAGCTCACCACAAGGAGGGTTGATGAACACTGAAGCTTTCTTT. This translates into CASSPQGGLMNTEAFF.

The gene calls are TRBV4-1 and TRBJ2-3, with D perhaps TRBD1 (6 bases). CDR1 MGHRA and CDR2 YSYEKL come from the germline V gene. The CDR3 has 16 residues. V shed 4 bases and J shed 6 bases, with 20 bases lying between them. The CDR3 coding sequence is TGCGCCAGCAGCCTAGGACAGCTACTCGGGGTTGATACGCAGTATTTT. Its translation: CASSLGQLLGVDTQYF.

V and J are TRBV3-1 (or the pseudogene TRBV3-2) and TRBJ1-3; D is uncertain. There are 16 residues in the CDR3. V was trimmed by 1 base and J by 5 bases, leaving 15 bases between them. CDR1 is LGHDT and CDR2 is YNNKEL in the germline V gene (reference sequence). The chain's CDR3 is CASSQVWGAVRNTIYF. CDR3 in DNA: TGTGCCAGCAGCCAAGTATGGGGAGCTGTTAGAAACACCATATATTTT.

This chain links TRBV5-1 with TRBJ2-7, with 8 bases that match TRBD1. J was trimmed by 1 base and V by 1 base; bases with no gene match: 7. The CDR3 totals 16 residues. Germline CDR1 SGHRS, CDR2 YFSETQ. CDR3 loop: CASSLKGQALSYEQYF. The CDR3, as DNA: TGCGCCAGCAGCTTGAAGGGACAGGCCTTATCCTACGAGCAGTACTTC.

Comment on this clone: One end of the junction fails to match germline, which may point to a read error. This chain links TRBV6-2 or TRBV6-3 with TRBJ2-2; D gene uncertain. Germline V gene data show CDR1 as MNHEY and CDR2 as SVGEGT. The CDR3 has 13 amino acids. DNA of the CDR3: TGTGCCAGCAGTTACTCGAACATCGGGGAGCTGTTTTTT. It translates to CASSYSNIGELFF.

CDR3 sequence: CASSPVTGDGYTF. The CDR3 DNA sequence: TGTGCCAGCTCACCAGTTACAGGGGATGGCTACACCTTC. This rearrangement joins TRBV18 to TRBJ1-2; 7 bases line up with TRBD1. Germline V gives CDR1 KGHSH, CDR2 LQKENI. The CDR3 contains 13 residues. After removal of 2 bases from V and 6 bases from J, the junction contained 3 bases not matched to a gene.

The V gene is TRBV7-3, the J gene TRBJ2-7; 7 bases are a match to TRBD1. The CDR3 totals 18 residues. The germline V gene encodes CDR1 SGHTA and CDR2 FQGTGA. V trimming: 7 bases; J trimming: 2 bases; junction bases outside the gene matches: 20. The CDR3 bases are TGTGCCAGCATCAACCCCGACCCATTCGGGACAGCTCCCTACGAGCAGTACTTC. Protein: CASINPDPFGTAPYEQYF.

The chain uses TRBV7-3 and TRBJ2-5, with 7 bases lining up with TRBD2. CDR3 size: 13 residues. Trimming at V came to 5 bases and at J to 9 bases, leaving 9 bases not matched to a gene. CDR1 is SGHTA and CDR2 is FQGTGA in the germline V gene. This CDR3 reads CASSLNQLAAQYF. CDR3 DNA sequence: TGTGCCAGCAGCCTAAATCAGCTAGCGGCCCAGTACTTC.